Presented here are 5 T cell receptor beta chains from one specimen sequenced in a study of beta chain features in type 1 diabetes. As every portion of the isolated RNA was reverse transcribed, the sequencing read expressed TCRB transcripts. Sequencing was performed with immunoSEQ multiplex PCR; in TCRdb, only in-frame clones are kept and a portion is missing. The table has 300,000 to 400,000 clones, about 14% seen once. Study-wide points: Shortening that was moderate but significant affected the TCRB CDR3s of Type 1 diabetes patients in all four CD4+ subsets.

No cognate antigen is known for these TCRs. Material for sequencing was naive CD4+ T cells from blood. These receptors all come from a woman aged 18-29 years with type 1 diabetes.

The V and J genes are TRBV4-2 and TRBJ2-7; 9 positions agree with TRBD2. Germline CDR1 reads LGHNA; CDR2 reads YNFKEQ. The CDR3 has 17 residues. The junction had 8 bases not matched to a gene; V was cut back by 0 bases and J by 2 bases. The CDR3 protein is CASSQDGLANSAYEQYF. The CDR3 DNA follows: TGTGCCAGCAGCCAAGACGGACTAGCGAATTCCGCCTACGAGCAGTACTTC.

The chain uses TRBV11-2 and TRBJ2-2; 7 bases fit TRBD1. From germline, CDR1 is SGHAT and CDR2 FQNNGV. With V trimmed by 5 bases and J by 5 bases, 8 bases remained unmatched. The CDR3 contains 15 residues. The CDR3 loop is CASSLRQGRTGELFF. CDR3 DNA: TGTGCCAGCAGCCTTCGACAGGGTAGGACCGGGGAGCTGTTTTTT.

This clone was seen a few times. The chain uses TRBV9 and TRBJ2-3; TRBD1 aligns across 7 bases. This CDR3 contains 15 residues. V shed 1 base, J shed 4 bases, and the junction held 6 bases outside the gene matches. Per germline, CDR1 SGDLS and CDR2 YYNGEE. The CDR3 is CASSVTQGVADTQYF. The CDR3 region has the DNA TGTGCCAGCAGCGTAACCCAGGGGGTGGCAGATACGCAGTATTTT.

V is TRBV5-1 and J is TRBJ2-1; 11 bases agree with TRBD2. With 0 bases clipped from V and 6 bases from J, the junction kept 2 bases outside the gene matches. The CDR3 length is 15 residues. CDR1 and CDR2 from the germline V gene are SGHRS and YFSETQ. The CDR3 bases are TGCGCCAGCAGCTTGGGACTAGCGGGATTCAATGAGCAGTTCTTC. This translates into CASSLGLAGFNEQFF. Variable domain in full (rest from reference TRBV5-1 and TRBJ2-1): KAGVTQTPRYLIKTRGQQVTLSCSPISGHRSVSWYQQTPGQGLQFLFEYFSETQRNKGNFPGRFSGRQFSNSRSEMNVSTLELGDSALYLCASSLGLAGFNEQFFGPGTRLTVL.

In its sample, this clone was seen a few times. The chain is built from TRBV19 and TRBJ1-1; no reliable D call. The ends were cut back, 5 bases at V and 6 bases at J, with 13 bases in the middle. The germline V gene has CDR1 LNHDA and CDR2 SQIVND (reference sequence). This CDR3 is 13 amino acids long. The CDR3 reads CASSSARGAEAFF. CDR3 DNA sequence: TGTGCCAGTAGTTCCGCACGGGGTGCTGAAGCTTTCTTT. The complete variable domain, with remaining parts taken from reference TRBV19 and TRBJ1-1, reads DGGITQSPKYLFRKEGQNVTLSCEQNLNHDAMYWYRQDPGQGLRLIYYSQIVNDFQKGDIAEGYSVSREKKESFPLTVTSAQKNPTAFYLCASSSARGAEAFFGQGTRLTVV.